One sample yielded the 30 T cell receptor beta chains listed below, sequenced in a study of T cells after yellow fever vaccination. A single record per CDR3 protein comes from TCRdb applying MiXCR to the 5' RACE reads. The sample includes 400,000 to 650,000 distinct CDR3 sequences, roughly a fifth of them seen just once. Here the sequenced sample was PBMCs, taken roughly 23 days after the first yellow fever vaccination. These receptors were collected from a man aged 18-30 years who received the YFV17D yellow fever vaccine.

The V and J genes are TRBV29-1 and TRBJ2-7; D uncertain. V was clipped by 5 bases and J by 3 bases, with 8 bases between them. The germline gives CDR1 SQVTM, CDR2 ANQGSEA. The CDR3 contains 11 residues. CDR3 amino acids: CSVISGYEQYV. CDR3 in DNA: TGCAGCGTTATCTCAGGCTACGAGCAGTACGTC.

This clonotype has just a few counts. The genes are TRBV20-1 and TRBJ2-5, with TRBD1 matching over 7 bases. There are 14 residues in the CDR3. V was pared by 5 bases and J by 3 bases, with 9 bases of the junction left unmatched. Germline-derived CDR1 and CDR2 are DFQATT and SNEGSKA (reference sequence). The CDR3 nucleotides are TGCAGTGCTTCTTCCCGAGGGGGCAAAGAGACCCAGTACTTC. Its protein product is CSASSRGGKETQYF.

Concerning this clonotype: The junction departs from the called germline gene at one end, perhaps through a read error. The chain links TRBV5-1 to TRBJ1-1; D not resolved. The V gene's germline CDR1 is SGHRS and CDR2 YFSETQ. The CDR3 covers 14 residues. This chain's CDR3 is CAISLVGSNTEAFF. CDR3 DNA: TGCGCCATCAGCTTGGTCGGCAGTAACACTGAAGCTTTCTTT.

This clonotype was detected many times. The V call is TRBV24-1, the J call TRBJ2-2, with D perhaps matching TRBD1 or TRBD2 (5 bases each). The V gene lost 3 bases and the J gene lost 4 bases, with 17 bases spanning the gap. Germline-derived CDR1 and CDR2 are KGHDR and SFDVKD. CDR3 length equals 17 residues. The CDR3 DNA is TGTGCCACCAGTGATACATTTTACGCAGGGAGCACCGGGGAGCTGTTTTTT. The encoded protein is CATSDTFYAGSTGELFF.

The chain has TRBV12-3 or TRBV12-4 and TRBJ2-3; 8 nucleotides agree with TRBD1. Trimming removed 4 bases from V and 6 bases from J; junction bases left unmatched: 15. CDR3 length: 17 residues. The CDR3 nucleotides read TGTGCCAGCAGTTCAAACGAGGACAGGGACCGGCTTGATACGCAGTATTTT. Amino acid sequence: CASSSNEDRDRLDTQYF.

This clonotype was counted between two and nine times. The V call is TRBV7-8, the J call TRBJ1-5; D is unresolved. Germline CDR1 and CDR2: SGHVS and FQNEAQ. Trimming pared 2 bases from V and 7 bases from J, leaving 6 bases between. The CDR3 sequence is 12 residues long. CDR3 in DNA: TGTGCCAGCAGCTTAATCGGGCAGCCCCAGCATTTT. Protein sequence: CASSLIGQPQHF.

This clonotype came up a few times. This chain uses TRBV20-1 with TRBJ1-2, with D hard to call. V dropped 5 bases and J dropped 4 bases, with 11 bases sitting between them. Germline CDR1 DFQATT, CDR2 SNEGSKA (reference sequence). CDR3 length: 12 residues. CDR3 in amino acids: CSAPDQRYGYTF. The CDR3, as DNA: TGCAGTGCTCCAGACCAGCGCTATGGCTACACCTTC.

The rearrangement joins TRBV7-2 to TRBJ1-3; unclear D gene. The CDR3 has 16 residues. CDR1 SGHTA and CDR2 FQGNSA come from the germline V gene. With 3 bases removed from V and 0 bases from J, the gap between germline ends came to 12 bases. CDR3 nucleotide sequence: TGTGCCAGCAGCTTCCTATCCCCCCCCTCTGGAAACACCATATATTTT. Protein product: CASSFLSPPSGNTIYF.

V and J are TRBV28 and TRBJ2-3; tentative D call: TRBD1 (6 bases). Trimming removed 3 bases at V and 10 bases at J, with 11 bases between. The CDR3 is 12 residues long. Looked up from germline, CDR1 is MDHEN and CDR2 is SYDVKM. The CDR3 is CASSFSEGAQYF. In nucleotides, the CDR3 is TGTGCCAGCAGTTTCAGTGAGGGGGCGCAGTATTTT.

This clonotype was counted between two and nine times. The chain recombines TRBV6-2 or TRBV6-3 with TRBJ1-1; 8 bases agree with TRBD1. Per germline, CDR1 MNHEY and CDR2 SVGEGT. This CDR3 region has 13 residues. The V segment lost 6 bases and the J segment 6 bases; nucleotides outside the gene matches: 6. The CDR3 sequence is CASSTDRAAEAFF. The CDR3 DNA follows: TGTGCCAGCAGCACGGACAGGGCGGCTGAAGCTTTCTTT.

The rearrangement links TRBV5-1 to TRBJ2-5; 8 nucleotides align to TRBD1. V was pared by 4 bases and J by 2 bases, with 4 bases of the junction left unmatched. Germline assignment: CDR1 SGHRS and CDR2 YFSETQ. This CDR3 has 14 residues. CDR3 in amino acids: CASSHRGEQETQYF. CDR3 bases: TGCGCCAGCAGCCACAGGGGGGAACAAGAGACCCAGTACTTC.

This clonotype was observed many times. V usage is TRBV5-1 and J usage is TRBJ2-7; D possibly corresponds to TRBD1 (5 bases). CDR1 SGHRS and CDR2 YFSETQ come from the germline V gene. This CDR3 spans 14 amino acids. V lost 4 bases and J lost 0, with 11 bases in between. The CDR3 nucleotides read TGCGCCAGCAGCCCGGACACCTTCTCCTACGAGCAGTACTTC. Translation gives CASSPDTFSYEQYF.

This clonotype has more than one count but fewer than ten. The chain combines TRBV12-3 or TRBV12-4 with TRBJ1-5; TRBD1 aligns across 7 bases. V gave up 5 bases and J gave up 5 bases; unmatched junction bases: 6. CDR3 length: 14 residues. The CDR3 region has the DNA TGTGCCAGCAGTCAAGACAGGGTGGATCAGCCCCAGCATTTT. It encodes CASSQDRVDQPQHF.

The CDR3 sequence is CASSYSASAPDTQYF. CDR3 sequence (DNA): TGTGCCAGCAGTTACTCGGCTAGCGCCCCAGATACGCAGTATTTT. This chain uses TRBV6-5 with TRBJ2-3; the D gene is possibly TRBD2 (6 bases). The germline gives CDR1 MNHEY, CDR2 SVGAGI. This CDR3 is 15 amino acids long. Trimming removed 0 bases from V and 4 bases from J, with 11 bases in between.

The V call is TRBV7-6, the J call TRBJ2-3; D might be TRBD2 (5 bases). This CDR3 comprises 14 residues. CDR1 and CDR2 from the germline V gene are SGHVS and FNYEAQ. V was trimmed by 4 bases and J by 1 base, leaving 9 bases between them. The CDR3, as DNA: TGTGCCAGCAGCTCTAGCCAGGGCACAGATACGCAGTATTTT. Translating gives CASSSSQGTDTQYF.

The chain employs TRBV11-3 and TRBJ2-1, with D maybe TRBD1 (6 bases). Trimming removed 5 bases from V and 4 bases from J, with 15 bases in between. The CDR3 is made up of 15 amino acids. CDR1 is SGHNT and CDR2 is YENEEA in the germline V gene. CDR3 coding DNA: TGTGCCAGCAGCCCTCGTGGACAGCCGTACAATGAGCAGTTCTTC. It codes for CASSPRGQPYNEQFF. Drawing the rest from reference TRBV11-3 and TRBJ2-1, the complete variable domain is EAGVVQSPRYKIIEKKQPVAFWCNPISGHNTLYWYLQNLGQGPELLIRYENEEAVDDSQLPKDRFSAERLKGVDSTLKIQPAELGDSAVYLCASSPRGQPYNEQFFGPGTRLTVL.

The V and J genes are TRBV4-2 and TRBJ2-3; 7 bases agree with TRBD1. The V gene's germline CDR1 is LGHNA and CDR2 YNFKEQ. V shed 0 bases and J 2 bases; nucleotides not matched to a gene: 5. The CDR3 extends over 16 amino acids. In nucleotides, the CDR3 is TGTGCCAGCAGCCAAGATACAGGGGTAACCACAGATACGCAGTATTTT. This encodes CASSQDTGVTTDTQYF.

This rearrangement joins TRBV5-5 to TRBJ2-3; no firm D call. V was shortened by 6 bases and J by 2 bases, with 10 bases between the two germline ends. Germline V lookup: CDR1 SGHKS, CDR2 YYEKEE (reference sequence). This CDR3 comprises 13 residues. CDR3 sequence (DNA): TGTGCCAGCAACCCGTCCCCCACAGATACGCAGTATTTT. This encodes CASNPSPTDTQYF. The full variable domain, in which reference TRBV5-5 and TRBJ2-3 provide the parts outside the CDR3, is DAGVTQSPTHLIKTRGQQVTLRCSPISGHKSVSWYQQVLGQGPQFIFQYYEKEERGRGNFPDRFSARQFPNYSSELNVNALLLGDSALYLCASNPSPTDTQYFGPGTRLTVL.

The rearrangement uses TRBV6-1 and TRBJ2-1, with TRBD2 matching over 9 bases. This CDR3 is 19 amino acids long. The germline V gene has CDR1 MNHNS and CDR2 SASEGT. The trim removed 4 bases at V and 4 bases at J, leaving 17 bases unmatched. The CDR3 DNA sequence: TGTGCCAGCAGTGCGATTCCGCCCGGGACTAGCTCTTTTTACAATGAGCAGTTCTTC. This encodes CASSAIPPGTSSFYNEQFF.

The CDR3 DNA follows: TGTGCCACCGCCAGCACAGATACGCAGTATTTT. Protein: CATASTDTQYF. V gene TRBV24-1 combines with J gene TRBJ2-3; D gene unclear. The CDR3 extends over 11 amino acids. CDR1 is KGHDR and CDR2 is SFDVKD in the germline V gene. V lost 9 bases, J lost 0 bases, and 3 bases lay in between.

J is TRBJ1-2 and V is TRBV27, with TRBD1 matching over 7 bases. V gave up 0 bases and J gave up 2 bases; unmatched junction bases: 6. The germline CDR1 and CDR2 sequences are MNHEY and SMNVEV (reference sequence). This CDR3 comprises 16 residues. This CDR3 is CASSLSRQGGNYGYTF. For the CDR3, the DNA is TGTGCCAGCAGTTTATCCAGACAGGGAGGAAACTATGGCTACACCTTC.

The CDR3 coding sequence is TGTGCCAGCAGGACACCGGGACAGTTGGGCTACGAGCAGTACTTC. It codes for CASRTPGQLGYEQYF. The chain combines TRBV6-2 or TRBV6-3 with TRBJ2-7; TRBD1 aligns across 7 bases. CDR3 size: 15 residues. Germline CDR1 and CDR2: MNHEY and SVGEGT. V was clipped by 6 bases and J by 3 bases; unmatched bases: 11.

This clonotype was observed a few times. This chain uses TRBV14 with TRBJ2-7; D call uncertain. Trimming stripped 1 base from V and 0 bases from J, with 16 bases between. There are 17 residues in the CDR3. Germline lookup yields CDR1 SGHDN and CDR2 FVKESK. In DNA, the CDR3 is TGTGCCAGCAGCCAAGTCGGAATTTTTACCAACTCCTACGAGCAGTACTTC. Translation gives CASSQVGIFTNSYEQYF.

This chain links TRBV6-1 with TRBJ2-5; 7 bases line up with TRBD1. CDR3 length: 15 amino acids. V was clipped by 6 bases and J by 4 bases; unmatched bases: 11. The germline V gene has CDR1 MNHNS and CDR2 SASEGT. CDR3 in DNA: TGTGCCAGCAGGAGGAGACAGGGTTTGCGAGAGACCCAGTACTTC. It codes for CASRRRQGLRETQYF.

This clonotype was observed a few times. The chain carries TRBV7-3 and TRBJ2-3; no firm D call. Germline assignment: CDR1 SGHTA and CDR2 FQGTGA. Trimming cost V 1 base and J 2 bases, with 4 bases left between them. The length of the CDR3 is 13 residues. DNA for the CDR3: TGTGCCAGCAGCTTAAAACCCACAGATACGCAGTATTTT. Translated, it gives CASSLKPTDTQYF.

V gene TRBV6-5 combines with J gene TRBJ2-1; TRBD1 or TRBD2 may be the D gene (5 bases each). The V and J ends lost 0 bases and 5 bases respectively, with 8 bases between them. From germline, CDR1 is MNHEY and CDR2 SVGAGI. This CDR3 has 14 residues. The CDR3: CASSYSGTHNEQFF. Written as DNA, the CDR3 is TGTGCCAGCAGTTACTCCGGGACCCACAATGAGCAGTTCTTC.

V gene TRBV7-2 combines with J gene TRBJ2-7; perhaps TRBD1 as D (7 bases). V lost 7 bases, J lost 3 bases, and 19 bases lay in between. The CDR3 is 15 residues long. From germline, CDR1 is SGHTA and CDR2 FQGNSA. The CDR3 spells CASTNTGEVVYEQYF. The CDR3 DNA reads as TGTGCCAGCACCAACACAGGGGAGGTCGTCTACGAGCAGTACTTC.

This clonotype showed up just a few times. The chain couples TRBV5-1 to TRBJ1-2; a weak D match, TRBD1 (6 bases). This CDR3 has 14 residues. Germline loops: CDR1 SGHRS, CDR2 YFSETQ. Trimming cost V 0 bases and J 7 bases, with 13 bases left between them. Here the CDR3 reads CASSLGPGAGGYTF. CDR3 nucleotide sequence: TGCGCCAGCAGCTTGGGGCCGGGGGCCGGTGGCTACACCTTC.

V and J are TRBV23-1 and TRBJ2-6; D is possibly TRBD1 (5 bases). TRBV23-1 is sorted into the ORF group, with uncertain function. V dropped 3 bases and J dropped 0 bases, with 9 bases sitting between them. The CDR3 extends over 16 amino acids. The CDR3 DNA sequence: TGCGCCAGCAGTCAGTCGACAGTCTCTGGGGCCAACGTCCTGACTTTC. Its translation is CASSQSTVSGANVLTF.

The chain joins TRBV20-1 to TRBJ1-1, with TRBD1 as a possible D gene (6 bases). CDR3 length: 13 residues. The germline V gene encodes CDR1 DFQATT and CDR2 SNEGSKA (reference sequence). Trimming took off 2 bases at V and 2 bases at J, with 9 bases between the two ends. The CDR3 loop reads CSARPGANTEAFF. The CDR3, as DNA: TGCAGTGCTAGACCGGGGGCAAACACTGAAGCTTTCTTT.